The sequence of this TCR beta chain was determined in a study of esophageal squamous cell carcinoma under preoperative chemotherapy. Background on the study: TCR repertoires were profiled from both peripheral blood T cells and tumor-infiltrating lymphocytes.

Study-level points and caveats: Clonal contraction, more than amplification, hit abundant clones after paclitaxel-nedaplatin. Chemotherapy was followed by significantly higher TCR diversity in peripheral T cells only, not tumor-infiltrating lymphocytes. After treatment, tumor-infiltrating lymphocytes apparently came partly from blood T cells.

MiXCR, run by TCRdb on the PCR reads, gives a single entry per CDR3 protein. Among about 32,000 distinct CDR3 sequences listed, 50% to 60% were seen once. With regard to this clonotype: Its antigen is as yet unknown. Germline is not matched at one junction end, which may reflect a read error.

Noted time point: after preoperative PTX-NDP chemotherapy. Germline assignment: CDR1 MNHNS and CDR2 SASEGT. This CDR3 contains 15 residues. This receptor was identified in a human donor with esophageal squamous cell carcinoma. The donor label of this sample is uncertain. The sample here was taken from a patient given preoperative chemotherapy. The chain joins TRBV6-1 to TRBJ2-5; TRBD2 is a possible D gene (7 bases). CDR3 sequence: CASSDRGANPDTQYF. The CDR3 DNA follows: TGTGCCAGCAGTGATCGGGGGGCTAACCCAGATACCCAGTATTTC.